Listed here are 30 T cell receptor beta chains from one sample, sequenced in a study of T cells in Graves' hyperthyroidism and ophthalmopathy. Using RNA transcripts as the source, TCR beta CDR3 regions were amplified. A set of HTBI primers served as the primers for a first-round RT-PCR of the TCR CDR3. Each CDR3 protein is one row after TCRdb ran MiXCR on the multiplex PCR reads. Found here are approximately 300,000 distinct CDR3 sequences, roughly a fifth of them singletons; the top ten hold less than 40%. The sample was blood. These TCRs come from a man aged 45 to 65 with Graves' ophthalmopathy.

This clonotype was recorded at least ten times. The CDR3, as DNA: TGTGCCAGCAGTGCGATGGAGTCAGGCACAGATACGCAGTATTTT. This sequence encodes CASSAMESGTDTQYF. The rearrangement joins TRBV28 to TRBJ2-3; D gene uncertain. The CDR3 runs to 15 residues. V lost 5 bases and J 1 base, leaving 13 bases between the germline ends. Germline CDR1 is MDHEN and CDR2 is SYDVKM.

At least ten counts were recorded for this clonotype. J is TRBJ2-5 and V is TRBV9; 9 nucleotides line up with TRBD2. V lost 0 bases and J lost 5; bases outside the gene matches: 8. CDR1 and CDR2 (germline): SGDLS, YYNGEE. The CDR3 runs to 16 residues. CDR3 sequence: CASSVDSGRTLETQYF. CDR3 DNA: TGTGCCAGCAGCGTAGACAGCGGGAGGACTCTTGAGACCCAGTACTTC.

This chain joins TRBV7-9 and TRBJ2-1; 14 bases align to TRBD2. Germline CDR1 is SEHNR and CDR2 is FQNEAQ (reference sequence). V was clipped by 5 bases and J by 8 bases; unmatched bases: 8. The CDR3 runs to 16 residues. The CDR3 sequence: CASSPGTSGSIDEQFF. The DNA of the CDR3 is TGTGCCAGCAGCCCAGGGACTAGCGGGAGTATCGATGAGCAGTTCTTC.

The CDR3 region is CASTVKQGAITEAFF. For the CDR3, the DNA is TGCGCCAGCACCGTCAAACAGGGGGCAATCACTGAAGCTTTCTTT. This chain links TRBV4-1 with TRBJ1-1, with 9 bases lining up with TRBD1. V gave up 7 bases and J gave up 4 bases; unmatched junction bases: 10. CDR1 and CDR2 (germline): MGHRA, YSYEKL. This CDR3 has 15 residues.

The genes are TRBV2 and TRBJ2-5; D remains ambiguous. Germline CDR1 and CDR2: SNHLY and FYNNEI. This CDR3 region has 13 residues. V lost 4 bases, J lost 1 base, and 7 bases lay in between. CDR3 coding DNA: TGTGCCAGCAGTGGCGGCTTCCAAGAGACCCAGTACTTC. Its protein is CASSGGFQETQYF.

This clonotype has at least ten counts. The rearrangement links TRBV20-1 to TRBJ2-7; the match to TRBD2 covers 7 bases. The CDR3 is 12 residues long. Germline V gene data show CDR1 as DFQATT and CDR2 as SNEGSKA (reference sequence). The V gene end was trimmed by 5 bases and the J gene end by 3 bases; junction bases not matched to a gene: 4. DNA of the CDR3: TGCAGTGCTCTAGCGGTATACTACGAGCAGTACTTC. This gives the protein CSALAVYYEQYF.

This clonotype was seen at least ten times. J is TRBJ2-4 and V is TRBV3-1; no firm D call. The germline CDR1 and CDR2 sequences are LGHDT and YNNKEL (reference sequence). CDR3 length equals 12 residues. Trimming pared 2 bases from V and 5 bases from J, leaving 4 bases between. Written as DNA, the CDR3 is TGTGCCAGCAGCCAAACAGAAAACATTCAGTACTTC. This codes for CASSQTENIQYF.

A few counts support this clonotype. The V call is TRBV20-1, the J call TRBJ1-2; tentative D call: TRBD1 (6 bases). The CDR3 totals 14 residues. The V end lost 5 bases, the J end lost 8 bases, and 21 bases lay between the germline ends. Germline V lookup: CDR1 DFQATT, CDR2 SNEGSKA (reference sequence). The DNA of the CDR3 is TGCAGTGCTCCCTCGTTACAGGGCCTGGGAGGCTACACCTTC. This sequence encodes CSAPSLQGLGGYTF.

For this clonotype: Sequence at one end of the junction differs from germline and may be a read error. The chain is built from TRBV3-1 and TRBJ2-7; D is possibly TRBD1 or TRBD2 (6 bases each). The CDR3 runs to 14 residues. Germline lookup yields CDR1 LGHDT and CDR2 YNNKEL (reference sequence). The CDR3 region has the DNA TGTGTCAGCAGCCAAGCTGACGGGGGCAACGAGCAGTACTTC. This codes for CVSSQADGGNEQYF.

The chain employs TRBV7-9 and TRBJ2-7; TRBD2 agrees at 9 bases. The germline V gene has CDR1 SEHNR and CDR2 FQNEAQ (reference sequence). The CDR3 is 16 residues long. With V trimmed by 1 base and J by 6 bases, 10 bases remained unmatched. The CDR3 DNA is TGTGCCAGCAGCTTAGGGACTAGCGCCCCCTCCCGCGAGCAGTACTTC. This sequence encodes CASSLGTSAPSREQYF.

The chain carries TRBV19 and TRBJ2-5, with a possible D match to TRBD1 (6 bases). The CDR3 loop spans 13 amino acids. Germline CDR1 LNHDA, CDR2 SQIVND (reference sequence). Trimming cost V 3 bases and J 6 bases, with 11 bases left between them. CDR3 protein: CASSISRDKTQYF. CDR3 coding DNA: TGTGCCAGTAGTATTAGCAGGGACAAGACCCAGTACTTC.

V usage is TRBV29-1 and J usage is TRBJ2-5, with unresolved D. The CDR3 runs to 11 residues. In germline, CDR1 is SQVTM, CDR2 ANQGSEA. V gave up 6 bases and J gave up 5 bases, with 10 bases separating them. DNA for the CDR3: TGCAGCGTGACTCTGCTGGAGACCCAGTACTTC. It encodes CSVTLLETQYF.

This clonotype was counted ten times or more. The chain has TRBV20-1 and TRBJ2-7; D possibly corresponds to TRBD2 (5 bases). CDR1 and CDR2 from the germline V gene are DFQATT and SNEGSKA (reference sequence). V dropped 2 bases and J dropped 6 bases, with 17 bases sitting between them. This CDR3 region has 14 residues. In DNA, the CDR3 is TGCAGTGCTAGATCCGAGGGAGCGAGAGGCGAGCAGTACTTC. Translating it yields CSARSEGARGEQYF.

This chain uses TRBV6-1 with TRBJ2-2; 13 positions match TRBD2. Germline V gene data show CDR1 as MNHNS and CDR2 as SASEGT. This CDR3 has 14 residues. J gave up 7 bases and V 5 bases, and 1 base lay outside the gene matches. Here the CDR3 reads CASSWTSGGGELFF. The CDR3 nucleotides read TGTGCCAGCAGTTGGACTAGCGGGGGCGGGGAGCTGTTTTTT.

This clonotype was observed a handful of times. The V call is TRBV7-3, the J call TRBJ2-3; a possible D gene is TRBD1 (5 bases). Germline V CDR1 and CDR2: SGHTA, FQGTGA. The CDR3 totals 13 residues. The V end was cut by 3 bases, the J end by 4 bases, with 8 bases between. In DNA, the CDR3 is TGTGCCAGCAGCTTGCAGGGTTCAGATACGCAGTATTTT. The encoded protein is CASSLQGSDTQYF.

This rearrangement joins TRBV5-1 to TRBJ1-1, with D uncertain. V was shortened by 4 bases and J by 2 bases, with 18 bases between the two germline ends. Germline values: CDR1 SGHRS, CDR2 YFSETQ. CDR3 length: 16 residues. The CDR3 coding sequence is TGCGCCAGCAGCCTTAGGACGGCCCGACTTAACACTGAAGCTTTCTTT. Amino acid sequence: CASSLRTARLNTEAFF.

This clonotype has only one observation. V gene TRBV19 combines with J gene TRBJ2-6; tentatively, D is TRBD1 (6 bases). V lost 5 bases to trimming and J lost 4 bases, with 18 bases between them. The CDR3 extends over 17 amino acids. Germline-derived CDR1 and CDR2 are LNHDA and SQIVND (reference sequence). The CDR3 sequence is CASSPTGNRPGANVLTF. The DNA of the CDR3 is TGTGCCAGTAGTCCGACAGGAAATAGACCCGGGGCCAACGTCCTGACTTTC.

In its sample, this clonotype was seen once. Given a much more abundant clone one base away, this may be a read error. The V and J genes are TRBV12-3 or TRBV12-4 and TRBJ2-5, with D perhaps matching TRBD2 (6 bases). This CDR3 contains 14 residues. Written as DNA, the CDR3 is TGTGCCAGCGGTTTAGCGCCGGGACTGGAGACCCAGTACTTC. It translates to CASGLAPGLETQYF.

This clonotype was observed at least ten times. The genes are TRBV30 and TRBJ2-1, with D perhaps matching TRBD1 (7 bases). This CDR3 contains 14 residues. The V gene's germline CDR1 is GTSNPN and CDR2 SVGIG (reference sequence). V was clipped by 3 bases and J by 2 bases, with 11 bases between them. CDR3 region: CAWSQGGPYNEQFF. For the CDR3, the DNA is TGTGCCTGGAGCCAGGGGGGACCCTACAATGAGCAGTTCTTC.

This clonotype came up many times. The rearrangement joins TRBV2 to TRBJ2-5; D may be TRBD2 (5 bases). V lost 7 bases and J 7 bases, leaving 13 bases between the germline ends. CDR1 is SNHLY, CDR2 FYNNEI, per germline. The CDR3 extends over 12 amino acids. The CDR3 sequence: CASTTRSGTQYF. The CDR3 bases are TGTGCCAGCACTACCCGGAGCGGGACCCAGTACTTC.

The table lists this clonotype with many counts. The CDR3 nucleotides read TGTGCCAGCAGCTCGAGACCTTACGGTACGCAGTATTTT. Residues: CASSSRPYGTQYF. This chain joins TRBV7-3 and TRBJ2-3; D is unclear. Germline CDR1 is SGHTA and CDR2 is FQGTGA. The CDR3 sequence is 13 residues long. V lost 4 bases, J lost 8 bases, and 13 bases lay in between.

Only a few counts were recorded for this clonotype. V and J are TRBV19 and TRBJ1-3; TRBD1 is a possible D gene (6 bases). The V and J ends lost 5 bases and 2 bases respectively, with 13 bases between them. Looked up from germline, CDR1 is LNHDA and CDR2 is SQIVND (reference sequence). The CDR3 contains 15 residues. CDR3 loop: CASSSAGVPGNTIYF. Here the CDR3 DNA reads TGTGCCAGTAGTTCCGCAGGGGTGCCTGGAAACACCATATATTTT.

This clonotype was counted between two and nine times. The chain combines TRBV5-1 with TRBJ1-5; 7 nucleotides line up with TRBD1. The germline gives CDR1 SGHRS, CDR2 YFSETQ. The CDR3 is made up of 15 amino acids. Trimming at V came to 0 bases and at J to 4 bases, leaving 4 bases not matched to a gene. The CDR3 DNA sequence: TGCGCCAGCAGCTTGGACGGACAGGTTAATCAGCCCCAGCATTTT. This translates into CASSLDGQVNQPQHF.

This clonotype was detected a few times. The chain employs TRBV3-1 and TRBJ2-2, with no clear D. Germline lookup yields CDR1 LGHDT and CDR2 YNNKEL (reference sequence). The CDR3 contains 13 residues. V lost 5 bases and J 7 bases, leaving 11 bases between the germline ends. The CDR3 protein is CASSSRFGGELFF. The CDR3 DNA sequence: TGTGCCAGCAGCTCGAGATTCGGCGGGGAGCTGTTTTTT.

On this clonotype: A read error is possible here, since a much larger clone lies one base away. The chain recombines TRBV7-9 with TRBJ2-1; tentatively, D is TRBD1 or TRBD2 (5 bases each). CDR1 and CDR2 from the germline V gene are SEHNR and FQNEAQ (reference sequence). Trimming left V 3 bases short and J 9 bases short, with 6 bases between. CDR3 size: 11 residues. The CDR3 DNA reads TGTGCCAGCAGCTTTGGGGGTGAGCAGTTCTTC. Translation: CASSFGGEQFF.

This clonotype was detected only a few times. This chain links TRBV9 with TRBJ2-5, with 14 bases that match TRBD2. Germline CDR1 and CDR2: SGDLS and YYNGEE. The V segment lost 3 bases and the J segment 2 bases; nucleotides outside the gene matches: 3. The length of the CDR3 is 16 residues. As DNA, the CDR3 is TGTGCCAGCAGCGCCGGGACTAGCGGGAGACAAGAGACCCAGTACTTC. The encoded protein is CASSAGTSGRQETQYF.

The genes are TRBV28 and TRBJ2-7; 11 positions agree with TRBD1. J gave up 6 bases and V 6 bases, and 7 bases lay outside the gene matches. This CDR3 has 14 residues. Germline V gene data show CDR1 as MDHEN and CDR2 as SYDVKM. In nucleotides, the CDR3 is TGTGCCAGCAGACATCCCGGGACAGGGGGCGAGCAGTACTTC. It translates to CASRHPGTGGEQYF.

This clonotype came up many times. The chain recombines TRBV5-1 with TRBJ2-1; 11 bases fit TRBD2. Per germline, CDR1 SGHRS and CDR2 YFSETQ. The trim removed 4 bases at V and 2 bases at J, leaving 5 bases unmatched. The CDR3 has 16 amino acids. The CDR3 DNA follows: TGCGCCAGCAGCAAATCTAGCGGGAGGACCTACAATGAGCAGTTCTTC. This encodes CASSKSSGRTYNEQFF. Based on the CDR3 plus reference TRBV5-1 and TRBJ2-1, the full variable domain is KAGVTQTPRYLIKTRGQQVTLSCSPISGHRSVSWYQQTPGQGLQFLFEYFSETQRNKGNFPGRFSGRQFSNSRSEMNVSTLELGDSALYLCASSKSSGRTYNEQFFGPGTRLTVL.

The sample holds a few counts of this clonotype. The J gene is TRBJ2-7, the V gene TRBV30, with D possibly TRBD2 on 6 matching bases. Germline CDR1 reads GTSNPN; CDR2 reads SVGIG (reference sequence). With 3 bases removed from V and 6 bases from J, the gap between germline ends came to 18 bases. The CDR3 covers 14 residues. The DNA for the CDR3 is TGTGCCTGGAGGACGGCGGGAATACCAACCGAGCAGTACTTC. Its translation: CAWRTAGIPTEQYF.

This chain uses TRBV18 with TRBJ1-1; D perhaps matches TRBD1 (6 bases). Trimming took 4 bases from V and 1 from J, leaving 13 bases between them. This CDR3 region has 15 residues. Per germline, CDR1 KGHSH and CDR2 LQKENI. CDR3 in DNA: TGTGCCAGCTCACTACAGGGAAGAGGGAACACTGAAGCTTTCTTT. Residues: CASSLQGRGNTEAFF.